One sample yielded the 2 T cell receptor beta chains listed below, sequenced in a study of blood T cell repertoires in COVID-19. The table came from immunoSEQ multiplex PCR; TCRdb's copy has only in-frame clones and leaves some out. The sample includes about 150,000 clones, 84% seen only once; the top ten take less than 6%. Sample: PBMCs or T cells enriched from blood (not recorded which). These receptors originate from a woman aged 45-60 years who had been exposed to COVID-19.

This clone was detected only a few times. The rearrangement links TRBV5-6 to TRBJ1-5; 9 nucleotides match TRBD1. CDR3 size: 14 residues. Losses at the gene ends were 4 bases for V and 6 bases for J; bases not matched to a gene: 5. Germline V gives CDR1 SGHDT, CDR2 YYEEEE. The CDR3 sequence: CASSPHRGRQPQHF. The CDR3 DNA is TGTGCCAGCAGCCCGCACAGGGGGCGTCAGCCCCAGCATTTT.

The chain combines TRBV9 with TRBJ2-7, with D perhaps matching TRBD2 (7 bases). The CDR3 spans 16 residues. The germline gives CDR1 SGDLS, CDR2 YYNGEE. Trimming cost V 5 bases and J 3 bases, with 21 bases left between them. Written as DNA, the CDR3 is TGTGCCAGCAGTAGGGGAGGGGGGACATCCTTCTACGAGCAGTACTTC. Amino acids: CASSRGGGTSFYEQYF.